This TCR beta chain is drawn from a study of cytomegalovirus exposure and HLA in healthy donors. General observations from the study: Presence/absence analyses treated sequencing depth as roughly uniform across donors.

This clone was observed a few times. The antigen remains undetermined. Per the germline V gene, CDR1 is SGHTA and CDR2 is FQGTGA. Trimming removed 5 bases from V and 6 bases from J; junction bases left unmatched: 5. The CDR3 covers 14 residues. In the PCR, 60 Vbeta and 13 Jbeta primers were used. Repertoires were generated with immunoSEQ multiplex PCR, while TCRdb's copy carries only in-frame clones and drops some. This table holds 100,000 to 150,000 clones, over 60% found once. The receptor comes from a middle-aged woman in good health and CMV-seropositive. Sequencing input: PBMCs. V is TRBV7-3 and J is TRBJ2-3; 10 nucleotides align to TRBD2. CDR3: CASSPSGSRDTQYF. The CDR3 DNA follows: TGTGCCAGCAGCCCTAGCGGGAGTCGCGATACGCAGTATTTT.